These 27 T cell receptor beta chains were all obtained from the same sample, sequenced in a study of blood T cell repertoires in COVID-19. The repertoire was sequenced with immunoSEQ multiplex PCR; TCRdb's copy has only in-frame clones and lacks some. Among hundreds of thousands of clones listed, 87% were seen once. The sequenced material came from peripheral blood. The receptors come from a woman aged 50 to 60 who had recovered from COVID-19.

The chain combines TRBV6-2 or TRBV6-3 with TRBJ2-3; 7 positions agree with TRBD2. In germline, CDR1 is MNHEY, CDR2 SVGEGT. CDR3 size: 16 residues. Losses at the gene ends were 2 bases for V and 3 bases for J; bases not matched to a gene: 8. The CDR3 DNA is TGTGCCAGCAGTTACGGCGCGGGAGATATGACAGATACGCAGTATTTT. Amino acid sequence: CASSYGAGDMTDTQYF.

This chain joins TRBV19 and TRBJ1-2; D gene uncertain. Germline CDR1 is LNHDA and CDR2 is SQIVND (reference sequence). This CDR3 spans 13 amino acids. Trimming cost V 6 bases and J 9 bases, with 17 bases left between them. The CDR3 here is CASSADLRARYTF. The DNA for the CDR3 is TGTGCCAGTAGCGCCGACCTGAGGGCACGCTACACCTTC.

The gene calls are TRBV6-2 or TRBV6-3 and TRBJ1-2; no clear D. Germline V gene sequence: CDR1 MNHEY, CDR2 SVGEGT. The CDR3 length is 15 residues. The V and J ends lost 2 bases and 2 bases respectively, with 12 bases between them. The CDR3 DNA reads TGTGCCAGCAGTTACCAGCGGGTAGAAAACTATGGCTACACCTTC. It yields the protein CASSYQRVENYGYTF.

The table lists this clone with a few counts. This chain connects TRBV7-2 to TRBJ1-4; a weak D match, TRBD1 (5 bases). The CDR3 spans 12 residues. V was cut by 5 bases and J by 10 bases, with 11 bases left in between. Looked up from germline, CDR1 is SGHTA and CDR2 is FQGNSA. Written as DNA, the CDR3 is TGTGCCAGCAGCCTAGAAGACAGAAAACTGTTTTTT. This encodes CASSLEDRKLFF.

This chain joins TRBV9 and TRBJ1-1, with 10 bases matching TRBD1. The CDR3 length is 13 residues. With V trimmed by 4 bases and J by 8 bases, 5 bases remained unmatched. Germline V CDR1 and CDR2: SGDLS, YYNGEE. This CDR3 is CASSLGTGAEAFF. As DNA, the CDR3 is TGTGCCAGCAGCCTTGGGACAGGGGCCGAAGCTTTCTTT.

The chain joins TRBV5-1 to TRBJ1-1; D gene ambiguous. CDR1 is SGHRS and CDR2 is YFSETQ in the germline V gene. The CDR3 contains 15 residues. V gave up 4 bases and J gave up 6 bases, with 19 bases separating them. The CDR3 nucleotides are TGCGCCAGCAGCCCGCGCGGGTCGGTAAGCTCTGAAGCTTTCTTT. It encodes CASSPRGSVSSEAFF.

This clone was detected once. CDR3 sequence reads: CSVAMNTEAFF. As DNA, the CDR3 is TGCAGCGTGGCAATGAACACTGAAGCTTTCTTT. The rearrangement uses TRBV29-1 and TRBJ1-1; no reliable D call. The CDR3 loop spans 11 amino acids. Looked up from germline, CDR1 is SQVTM and CDR2 is ANQGSEA. V lost 6 bases and J 0 bases, leaving 5 bases between the germline ends.

This clone came up a few times. The chain couples TRBV6-2 or TRBV6-3 to TRBJ2-5; the match to TRBD2 covers 9 bases. The trim removed 5 bases at V and 5 bases at J, leaving 9 bases unmatched. This CDR3 region has 15 residues. Germline values: CDR1 MNHEY, CDR2 SVGEGT. CDR3 bases: TGTGCCAGCAGTCATTTAGCGGGAGAAATGGAGACCCAGTACTTC. Its translation: CASSHLAGEMETQYF.

The chain is built from TRBV5-4 and TRBJ2-5, with a possible D match to TRBD2 (5 bases). Trimming took off 4 bases at V and 5 bases at J, with 15 bases between the two ends. CDR3 size: 14 residues. Germline CDR1 is SGHNT and CDR2 is YYREEE (reference sequence). DNA for the CDR3: TGTGCCAGCAGCCTCGCCGGGGATAGGGAGACCCAGTACTTC. This sequence encodes CASSLAGDRETQYF.

The gene calls are TRBV7-3 and TRBJ2-2; D uncertain. The germline V gene has CDR1 SGHTA and CDR2 FQGTGA. V lost 1 base, J lost 7 bases, and 10 bases lay in between. The CDR3 runs to 14 residues. The CDR3 DNA reads as TGTGCCAGCAGCTTAAACACGGGTAGCGGGGAGCTGTTTTTT. Protein product: CASSLNTGSGELFF.

J is TRBJ1-3 and V is TRBV30, with a weak D call TRBD1 (5 bases). CDR1 GTSNPN and CDR2 SVGIG come from the germline V gene (reference sequence). The CDR3 runs 16 residues. The V and J ends lost 0 bases and 1 base respectively, with 13 bases between them. The CDR3 region is CAWSVRQHLSGNTIYF. CDR3 sequence (DNA): TGTGCCTGGAGTGTAAGACAGCACTTATCTGGAAACACCATATATTTT.

The chain combines TRBV5-4 with TRBJ2-1; 7 bases are a match to TRBD1. In germline, CDR1 is SGHNT, CDR2 YYREEE (reference sequence). The CDR3 consists of 16 residues. The J segment lost 5 bases and the V segment lost 4 bases, leaving 12 bases of the junction unmatched. Written as DNA, the CDR3 is TGTGCCAGCAGCGCCAAGACAGGGTCGAGAGACAATGAGCAGTTCTTC. Translation gives CASSAKTGSRDNEQFF.

The rearrangement uses TRBV11-2 and TRBJ2-2, with no clear D. The CDR3 sequence is 16 residues long. Germline CDR1 SGHAT, CDR2 FQNNGV. V was cut by 1 base and J by 1 base, with 10 bases left in between. This chain's CDR3 is CASSLGRGRNTGELFF. CDR3 DNA: TGTGCCAGCAGCTTAGGTAGAGGCAGGAACACCGGGGAGCTGTTTTTT.

The genes are TRBV11-2 and TRBJ2-5, with 13 bases identical to TRBD2. Germline V gives CDR1 SGHAT, CDR2 FQNNGV. The J segment lost 4 bases and the V segment lost 1 base, leaving 9 bases of the junction unmatched. There are 18 residues in the CDR3. CDR3 protein: CASSLVGRLAGGRETQYF. For the CDR3, the DNA is TGTGCCAGCAGCTTAGTGGGCCGACTAGCGGGAGGTAGAGAGACCCAGTACTTC.

The rearrangement joins TRBV19 to TRBJ2-7, with a possible D match to TRBD2 (6 bases). Deletions cut 3 bases from V and 0 bases from J, with 12 bases between. From germline, CDR1 is LNHDA and CDR2 SQIVND (reference sequence). This CDR3 is 15 amino acids long. As DNA, the CDR3 is TGTGCCAGTAGTATGGAGGCGGGGAACTCCTACGAGCAGTACTTC. Translation gives CASSMEAGNSYEQYF.

The chain has TRBV5-1 and TRBJ1-2, with D maybe TRBD1 (5 bases). V dropped 4 bases and J dropped 8 bases, with 18 bases sitting between them. The CDR3 consists of 14 residues. The V gene's germline CDR1 is SGHRS and CDR2 YFSETQ. CDR3 nucleotide sequence: TGCGCCAGCAGCCGCGGGGGGGTTCCGGCAGGCTACACCTTC. It yields the protein CASSRGGVPAGYTF.

On this clone: The junction departs from the called germline gene at one end, perhaps through a read error. The V and J genes are TRBV28 and TRBJ2-2, with D unclear. The germline V gene has CDR1 MDHEN and CDR2 SYDVKM. The CDR3 has 15 amino acids. The CDR3 DNA reads TGTGCCAGCAGCTTATGGCCGGTAAACACCGGGGAGCTGTTTTTT. This sequence encodes CASSLWPVNTGELFF.

The chain joins TRBV15 to TRBJ2-5; weak D call: TRBD2 (7 bases). This CDR3 contains 17 residues. Germline V lookup: CDR1 LNHNV, CDR2 YYDKDF (reference sequence). Trimming removed 3 bases from V and 5 bases from J, with 22 bases in between. CDR3 sequence (DNA): TGTGCCACCAGCAGCGTTAGTGTTAGGGGGGGGGCGGAGACCCAGTACTTC. Translating it yields CATSSVSVRGGAETQYF.

This clone is a singleton in its sample. This chain joins TRBV30 and TRBJ2-1; D perhaps matches TRBD2 (5 bases). The CDR3 contains 14 residues. The V and J ends lost 1 base and 2 bases respectively, with 9 bases between them. The V gene's germline CDR1 is GTSNPN and CDR2 SVGIG (reference sequence). DNA for the CDR3: TGTGCCTGGAGTGAGGTAGCGCCCTACAATGAGCAGTTCTTC. This sequence encodes CAWSEVAPYNEQFF.

The genes are TRBV5-1 and TRBJ2-2, with D possibly matching TRBD2 (6 bases). V shed 4 bases and J shed 4 bases, with 14 bases lying between them. The CDR3 runs to 15 residues. Germline-derived CDR1 and CDR2 are SGHRS and YFSETQ. CDR3 DNA: TGCGCCAGCAGCCCAGTGGCGGGACGCACCGGGGAGCTGTTTTTT. Translating it yields CASSPVAGRTGELFF.

The chain is built from TRBV2 and TRBJ1-6, with 7 bases lining up with TRBD1. The germline V gene encodes CDR1 SNHLY and CDR2 FYNNEI. The CDR3 contains 14 residues. Losses at the gene ends were 7 bases for V and 8 bases for J; bases not matched to a gene: 8. The CDR3 DNA is TGTGCCAGCAAAGCAGGAGGGGGCGATTCACCCCTCCACTTT. It encodes CASKAGGGDSPLHF.

This clone was detected a few times. The V call is TRBV6-2 or TRBV6-3, the J call TRBJ1-1; 7 bases map to TRBD1. The CDR3 spans 12 residues. CDR1 and CDR2 from the germline V gene are MNHEY and SVGEGT. After removal of 6 bases from V and 10 bases from J, the junction contained 8 bases not matched to a gene. The CDR3, as DNA: TGTGCCAGCAGCCCGGGACAGCCGGGAGCTTTCTTT. Amino acid sequence: CASSPGQPGAFF.

The rearrangement joins TRBV29-1 to TRBJ2-3; 7 positions match TRBD2. V dropped 4 bases and J dropped 0; count of bases not matched to a gene: 10. From germline, CDR1 is SQVTM and CDR2 ANQGSEA. The CDR3 is 16 amino acids. DNA for the CDR3: TGCAGCGTTGTTCTTTCGACTAGCCCTAGCACAGATACGCAGTATTTT. Translating gives CSVVLSTSPSTDTQYF.

CDR3 DNA sequence: TGTGCCAGCAGTTCGACCGGGACAGCGAACACCGGGGAGCTGTTTTTT. Its translation: CASSSTGTANTGELFF. This chain links TRBV27 with TRBJ2-2; TRBD1 matches 7 bases. Germline lookup yields CDR1 MNHEY and CDR2 SMNVEV (reference sequence). The junction had 5 bases not matched to a gene; V was cut back by 4 bases and J by 0 bases. This CDR3 has 16 residues.

This clone was seen a single time. The chain is built from TRBV7-3 and TRBJ2-3; 12 bases are a match to TRBD2. Losses at the gene ends were 3 bases for V and 6 bases for J; bases not matched to a gene: 1. The CDR3 is made up of 14 amino acids. Germline V lookup: CDR1 SGHTA, CDR2 FQGTGA. This chain's CDR3 is CASSLGTSGDTQYF. The DNA for the CDR3 is TGTGCCAGCAGCTTGGGGACTAGCGGGGATACGCAGTATTTT.

The V gene is TRBV28, the J gene TRBJ1-5; tentatively, D is TRBD1 (5 bases). The CDR3 extends over 16 amino acids. Trimming removed 3 bases at V and 5 bases at J, with 17 bases between. Germline assignment: CDR1 MDHEN and CDR2 SYDVKM. CDR3 nucleotide sequence: TGTGCCAGCAGTTTCTGGGGCCTCAAGGTAGATCAGCCCCAGCATTTT. The encoded protein is CASSFWGLKVDQPQHF. Full variable domain (remainder filled in from reference TRBV28 and TRBJ1-5): DVKVTQSSRYLVKRTGEKVFLECVQDMDHENMFWYRQDPGLGLRLIYFSYDVKMKEKGDIPEGYSVSREKKERFSLILESASTNQTSMYLCASSFWGLKVDQPQHFGDGTRLSIL.

The chain recombines TRBV18 with TRBJ2-3, with TRBD1 as a possible D gene (6 bases). V was shortened by 3 bases and J by 2 bases, with 15 bases between the two germline ends. The length of the CDR3 is 16 residues. CDR1 KGHSH and CDR2 LQKENI come from the germline V gene. CDR3 in DNA: TGTGCCAGCTCACCGCGACAGGCTCGAGACACAGATACGCAGTATTTT. This sequence encodes CASSPRQARDTDTQYF. The complete variable domain, with remaining parts taken from reference TRBV18 and TRBJ2-3, reads NAGVMQNPRHLVRRRGQEARLRCSPMKGHSHVYWYRQLPEEGLKFMVYLQKENIIDESGMPKERFSAEFPKEGPSILRIQQVVRGDSAAYFCASSPRQARDTDTQYFGPGTRLTVL.